These T cell receptor beta chains were read from a single sample in a study of T-cell reconstitution after alpha-beta-depleted transplantation in children. TCRdb called the PCR reads again in MiXCR, with one record for every CDR3 protein. This repertoire shows about 250,000 distinct CDR3 sequences, approximately 24% found once; its top ten account for roughly 5%. The sample here was PBMCs, mostly from graft donor cells, taken 360 days after TCRalphabeta/CD19-depleted stem cell transplant. Receptor source: a female patient aged 2-10 years who had a stem cell transplant for congenital amegakaryocytic thrombocytopenia, so the T cells may come from the graft donor. Each CDR3 is given with its conserved first and last residue.

>TRBV6-2/TRBV6-3
CASSSFRSYEQYF
>TRBV5-1
CASSGQGQGYGYTF
>TRBV19
CASSPGPYYEQYF
>TRBV7-9
CASSLGGGQPEQFF
>TRBV19
CASVQRGPF
>TRBV4-3
CASSHDLLLAGKVSYNEQFF
>TRBV29-1
CSAGSQLDTEAFF
>TRBV5-6
CASSPGLSTGELFF
>TRBV7-2
CASSSKYEQFF
>TRBV4-1
CASSQGTGGGIDEQFF
>TRBV5-6
CASSLNFPGELFF
>TRBV5-1
CASSFYRENTEAFF
>TRBV18
CASSPGQPYEQYF
>TRBV12-3/TRBV12-4
CASSTSQGGEQYF
>TRBV12-3/TRBV12-4
CASSPMKQETQYF
>TRBV5-1
CASSLRTSGRMEHEQFF
>TRBV5-1
CASSSGRSDTEAFF
>TRBV7-2
CASSLMGGASEAFF
>TRBV12-3/TRBV12-4
CASSFVDEQFF
>TRBV29-1
CSAVKYSTDTQYF
>TRBV29-1
CSVEGQGGEKLFF
>TRBV20-1
CSARDGKTIGNEQFF
>TRBV29-1
CSVDRGDTQYF
>TRBV3-1
CASSQPWGSTDTQYF
>TRBV5-6
CASSNGRLAGLRVEQFF
>TRBV7-2
CASSLLRGVAEAFF
>TRBV2
CASSEWGISGANVLTF
>TRBV12-3/TRBV12-4
CASYLGQGSYNEQFF
>TRBV11-3
CASSLGRGRGTNEQFF
>TRBV4-1
CASSQDKANFIYGYTF
>TRBV5-1
CASSNYHEQYF
>TRBV20-1
CSARRGASDTQYF
>TRBV28
CASSITTGLVIYEQYF
>TRBV12-3/TRBV12-4
CASSLSGGLIGELFF
>TRBV29-1
CSVAAGTGSYEQYF
>TRBV4-1
CASSPLQGASGTEAFF
>TRBV20-1
CSATGQGKNTGELFF
>TRBV20-1
CSLHRGTYEQYF
>TRBV4-2
CASSQLSGRNTGELFF
>TRBV7-4
CASSLGLAGAHEQYF
>TRBV20-1
CSAIQTGPIHNEQFF
>TRBV4-2
CASSQDRGAPGTIPNTGELFF
>TRBV6-5
CASSYSRTSGTYEQYF
>TRBV29-1
CSVDTSGVQETQYF
>TRBV20-1
CSADGTSGGTVDTQYF
>TRBV5-1
CASSPEVGREETQYF
>TRBV6-2/TRBV6-3
CASRVGGTEAFF
>TRBV12-3/TRBV12-4
CASSRDWGRNEQFF
>TRBV20-1
CSARQETQYF
>TRBV5-1
CASSWDINQPQHF
>TRBV12-3/TRBV12-4
CASSLPGRPQHF
>TRBV12-3/TRBV12-4
CASINWAGAGDTQYF
>TRBV5-6
CASSRIPGGETQYF
>TRBV20-1
CSARSGRDNYNEQFF
>TRBV27
CASKASGAYEQYF